The 27 T cell receptor beta chains below come from one sample, sequenced in a study of T cell responses to AZD1222 COVID-19 vaccine. TCRdb's copy holds only in-frame clones and misses some; the assay was immunoSEQ multiplex PCR. This table has 180,000 or so clones, 88% appearing once. The sequenced sample was peripheral blood, obtained 28 days after the second AZD1222 dose. All receptors derive from an adult who received the AZD1222 COVID-19 vaccine.

The chain combines TRBV5-1 with TRBJ2-1, with 7 bases that match TRBD1. The V segment lost 4 bases and the J segment 8 bases; nucleotides outside the gene matches: 9. This CDR3 region has 14 residues. Germline assignment: CDR1 SGHRS and CDR2 YFSETQ. This chain's CDR3 is CASSPGQVSDEQFF. The CDR3 bases are TGCGCCAGCAGCCCTGGACAGGTTTCCGATGAGCAGTTCTTC. Full variable domain (rest looked up from reference TRBV5-1 and TRBJ2-1): KAGVTQTPRYLIKTRGQQVTLSCSPISGHRSVSWYQQTPGQGLQFLFEYFSETQRNKGNFPGRFSGRQFSNSRSEMNVSTLELGDSALYLCASSPGQVSDEQFFGPGTRLTVL.

The V call is TRBV28, the J call TRBJ2-4; the D call may be TRBD1 or TRBD2 (5 bases each). This CDR3 region has 13 residues. Looked up from germline, CDR1 is MDHEN and CDR2 is SYDVKM. V was trimmed by 5 bases and J by 6 bases, leaving 11 bases between them. The CDR3 sequence: CASSPPGPNIQYF. CDR3 in DNA: TGTGCCAGCAGTCCCCCGGGGCCAAACATTCAGTACTTC.

The rearrangement joins TRBV7-2 to TRBJ2-5; TRBD2 aligns across 8 bases. The germline V gene has CDR1 SGHTA and CDR2 FQGNSA. The CDR3 loop spans 16 amino acids. The trim removed 4 bases at V and 7 bases at J, leaving 14 bases unmatched. The CDR3 DNA reads TGTGCCAGCAGCTGGATAAATCCGGGAGGGCCGGGGACCCAGTACTTC. Its protein is CASSWINPGGPGTQYF.

The CDR3 sequence is CASSYRGTAPTEQYF. CDR3 DNA: TGTGCCAGCAGTTACCGCGGGACCGCCCCCACCGAGCAGTACTTC. The chain employs TRBV6-5 and TRBJ2-7, with D possibly TRBD2 on 6 matching bases. The V gene's germline CDR1 is MNHEY and CDR2 SVGAGI. This CDR3 comprises 15 residues. V gave up 2 bases and J gave up 6 bases, with 17 bases separating them.

The chain links TRBV7-2 to TRBJ2-3, with 8 bases aligning to TRBD2. The junction had 7 bases not matched to a gene; V was cut back by 5 bases and J by 9 bases. CDR3 size: 13 residues. Germline V lookup: CDR1 SGHTA, CDR2 FQGNSA. CDR3 DNA: TGTGCCAGCAGCCAAAACTTAGCGGGGACGCAGTATTTT. Its protein is CASSQNLAGTQYF.

V is TRBV7-2 and J is TRBJ1-1; tentative D call: TRBD1 (5 bases). V lost 7 bases to trimming and J lost 7 bases, with 16 bases between them. CDR1 is SGHTA, CDR2 FQGNSA, per germline. CDR3 length: 13 residues. The CDR3 DNA follows: TGTGCCAGCACCCTCCTTGGGGGGGGTGAAGCTTTCTTT. It codes for CASTLLGGGEAFF.

This clone was picked up one time. The chain uses TRBV4-3 and TRBJ1-6, with D tentatively TRBD1 (6 bases). The germline V gene encodes CDR1 LGHNA and CDR2 YSLEER. The CDR3 has 15 amino acids. The V end was cut by 0 bases, the J end by 10 bases, with 13 bases between. This CDR3 is CASSQEQGRNSPLHF. The CDR3 DNA reads TGCGCCAGCAGCCAAGAACAGGGAAGGAACTCACCCCTCCACTTT.

The chain is built from TRBV28 and TRBJ1-2; 9 positions match TRBD1. CDR3 length: 14 amino acids. V was pared by 6 bases and J by 2 bases, with 4 bases of the junction left unmatched. Germline CDR1 reads MDHEN; CDR2 reads SYDVKM. The CDR3 bases are TGTGCCAGCAGCCAGGGACAGGGCAACTATGGCTACACCTTC. This sequence encodes CASSQGQGNYGYTF.

The gene calls are TRBV2 and TRBJ2-2; 8 bases map to TRBD1. From germline, CDR1 is SNHLY and CDR2 FYNNEI. The CDR3 is 14 residues long. J lost 8 bases, V lost 8 bases, and 10 bases had no gene match. The CDR3 DNA is TGTGCCAGCCAGGTTCAGGGGGCCTTTGGGGAGCTGTTTTTT. This encodes CASQVQGAFGELFF.

The V and J genes are TRBV28 and TRBJ2-3; D not certain. V shed 5 bases and J shed 1 base, with 4 bases lying between them. In germline, CDR1 is MDHEN, CDR2 SYDVKM. The CDR3 loop spans 12 amino acids. The CDR3, as DNA: TGTGCCAGCAGTACAGGCACAGATACGCAGTATTTT. It encodes CASSTGTDTQYF.

The chain joins TRBV29-1 to TRBJ2-7, with 10 bases identical to TRBD1. Losses at the gene ends were 7 bases for V and 3 bases for J; bases not matched to a gene: 9. Germline values: CDR1 SQVTM, CDR2 ANQGSEA. The CDR3 loop spans 14 amino acids. The CDR3 sequence: CSAASWDRGYEQYF. The CDR3, as DNA: TGCAGCGCCGCAAGTTGGGACAGGGGCTACGAGCAGTACTTC.

The chain couples TRBV5-1 to TRBJ2-7; a weak D match, TRBD2 (6 bases). Looked up from germline, CDR1 is SGHRS and CDR2 is YFSETQ. CDR3 length equals 13 residues. V was clipped by 2 bases and J by 7 bases, with 13 bases between them. Written as DNA, the CDR3 is TGCGCCAGCAGCTTAGGGCGGGAAGGAGAGCAGTACTTC. This gives the protein CASSLGREGEQYF.

The J gene is TRBJ1-5, the V gene TRBV27, with D possibly TRBD1 on 5 matching bases. Germline CDR1 is MNHEY and CDR2 is SMNVEV (reference sequence). Trimming cost V 9 bases and J 7 bases, with 13 bases left between them. CDR3 length equals 12 residues. This CDR3 reads CASSGTGQPQHF. In nucleotides, the CDR3 is TGTGCCAGTAGCGGGACCGGCCAGCCCCAGCATTTT.

The rearrangement links TRBV5-6 to TRBJ2-7; maybe TRBD2 (5 bases). This CDR3 comprises 12 residues. The germline V gene encodes CDR1 SGHDT and CDR2 YYEEEE. The V end was cut by 4 bases, the J end by 3 bases, with 8 bases between. CDR3: CASSIGNYEQYF. As DNA, the CDR3 is TGTGCCAGCAGCATCGGGAACTACGAGCAGTACTTC.

V gene TRBV5-6 combines with J gene TRBJ2-2, with 7 bases matching TRBD1. Germline V gene lookup returns CDR1 SGHDT and CDR2 YYEEEE. V lost 5 bases to trimming and J lost 7 bases; unmatched junction nucleotides: 8. There are 14 residues in the CDR3. CDR3 nucleotides: TGTGCCAGCAGAGAAGGACAGGACATCGGGGAGCTGTTTTTT. Translated: CASREGQDIGELFF.

V gene TRBV11-2 combines with J gene TRBJ2-3, with 9 bases matching TRBD2. The V gene's germline CDR1 is SGHAT and CDR2 FQNNGV. The CDR3 sequence is 16 residues long. V lost 1 base to trimming and J lost 5 bases; unmatched junction nucleotides: 7. DNA for the CDR3: TGTGCCAGCAGCTTAGGGGTAGCGGGAGTTGGAGATACGCAGTATTTT. Translating it yields CASSLGVAGVGDTQYF.

This clone has a single count. The chain combines TRBV30 with TRBJ2-1, with TRBD2 matching over 9 bases. Germline CDR1 reads GTSNPN; CDR2 reads SVGIG (reference sequence). The V and J ends lost 2 bases and 5 bases, in that order; junction bases with no gene match: 7. CDR3 length equals 15 residues. CDR3 sequence: CAWSKTSGPHNEQFF. Here the CDR3 DNA reads TGTGCCTGGAGTAAGACTAGCGGCCCTCACAATGAGCAGTTCTTC.

The rearrangement joins TRBV5-1 to TRBJ1-1; tentative D call: TRBD1 (6 bases). Germline V gene data show CDR1 as SGHRS and CDR2 as YFSETQ. Trimming cost V 0 bases and J 1 base, with 10 bases left between them. The CDR3 loop spans 15 amino acids. The DNA for the CDR3 is TGCGCCAGCAGCTTGGCCCCAGGGGCGAACACTGAAGCTTTCTTT. Its protein product is CASSLAPGANTEAFF.

This clone was detected a few times. V gene TRBV5-4 combines with J gene TRBJ2-2; 11 nucleotides line up with TRBD2. This CDR3 has 16 residues. The germline CDR1 and CDR2 sequences are SGHNT and YYREEE (reference sequence). Trimming took 4 bases from V and 4 from J; bases not matched to a gene: 6. The CDR3 spells CASSPTSGSRTGELFF. The CDR3 region has the DNA TGTGCCAGCAGCCCCACTAGCGGGAGTCGCACCGGGGAGCTGTTTTTT.

V usage is TRBV24-1 and J usage is TRBJ1-5; D is unresolved. The CDR3 length is 14 residues. Per germline, CDR1 KGHDR and CDR2 SFDVKD. Trimming removed 0 bases at V and 7 bases at J, with 9 bases between. This chain's CDR3 is CATSDLTVFQPQHF. CDR3 nucleotides: TGTGCCACCAGTGATTTGACAGTATTCCAGCCCCAGCATTTT.

The V call is TRBV28, the J call TRBJ1-2, with 9 bases aligning to TRBD1. The CDR3 is made up of 15 amino acids. Germline V gives CDR1 MDHEN, CDR2 SYDVKM. Trimming cost V 4 bases and J 4 bases; bases outside gene matches: 7. The CDR3 DNA sequence: TGTGCCAGCAGTTCACCGGGACAGGGCCGCTATGGCTACACCTTC. It yields the protein CASSSPGQGRYGYTF.

This chain links TRBV5-6 with TRBJ1-5; tentatively, D is TRBD1 (5 bases). CDR3 length: 14 residues. V lost 0 bases, J lost 9 bases, and 13 bases lay in between. The V gene's germline CDR1 is SGHDT and CDR2 YYEEEE. In DNA form, the CDR3 reads TGTGCCAGCAGCTTGGCCCGGGTAAGGGGGCCCCAGCATTTT. Translation: CASSLARVRGPQHF.

This chain uses TRBV4-1 with TRBJ2-1; maybe TRBD2 (5 bases). CDR1 and CDR2 (germline): MGHRA, YSYEKL. This CDR3 comprises 15 residues. Trimming cost V 1 base and J 6 bases, with 13 bases left between them. CDR3 bases: TGCGCCAGCAGCCAAGGGGAGCGGAGACGCAATGAGCAGTTCTTC. Its protein is CASSQGERRRNEQFF.

CDR3 nucleotide sequence: TGTGCCAGCAGTGGCTATGGCTACACCTTC. Translation gives CASSGYGYTF. The chain has TRBV6-6 and TRBJ1-2; D call uncertain. The germline V gene has CDR1 MNHNY and CDR2 SVGAGI (reference sequence). There are 10 residues in the CDR3. Deletions cut 5 bases from V and 4 bases from J, with 2 bases between.

The chain has TRBV28 and TRBJ1-5; D uncertain. Germline CDR1 and CDR2: MDHEN and SYDVKM. The CDR3 has 15 residues. V shed 8 bases and J shed 1 base, with 15 bases lying between them. The CDR3: CASGIFLWSNQPQHF. The CDR3 region has the DNA TGTGCCAGCGGTATCTTTTTGTGGAGCAATCAGCCCCAGCATTTT.

The gene calls are TRBV5-1 and TRBJ2-7; D possibly matches TRBD1 or TRBD2 (5 bases each). The CDR3 extends over 13 amino acids. V was pared by 3 bases and J by 6 bases, with 13 bases between. Germline CDR1 is SGHRS and CDR2 is YFSETQ. CDR3 region: CASSSRDPSEQYF. The CDR3 DNA is TGCGCCAGCAGCTCTAGGGACCCATCCGAGCAGTACTTC.

This sequence joins TRBV5-4 and TRBJ2-3; D might be TRBD2 (6 bases). Germline CDR1 SGHNT, CDR2 YYREEE (reference sequence). V dropped 4 bases and J dropped 5 bases, with 11 bases sitting between them. This CDR3 spans 13 amino acids. CDR3 protein: CASSPAGRDTQYF. CDR3 DNA: TGTGCCAGCAGCCCGGCGGGGCGAGATACGCAGTATTTT.